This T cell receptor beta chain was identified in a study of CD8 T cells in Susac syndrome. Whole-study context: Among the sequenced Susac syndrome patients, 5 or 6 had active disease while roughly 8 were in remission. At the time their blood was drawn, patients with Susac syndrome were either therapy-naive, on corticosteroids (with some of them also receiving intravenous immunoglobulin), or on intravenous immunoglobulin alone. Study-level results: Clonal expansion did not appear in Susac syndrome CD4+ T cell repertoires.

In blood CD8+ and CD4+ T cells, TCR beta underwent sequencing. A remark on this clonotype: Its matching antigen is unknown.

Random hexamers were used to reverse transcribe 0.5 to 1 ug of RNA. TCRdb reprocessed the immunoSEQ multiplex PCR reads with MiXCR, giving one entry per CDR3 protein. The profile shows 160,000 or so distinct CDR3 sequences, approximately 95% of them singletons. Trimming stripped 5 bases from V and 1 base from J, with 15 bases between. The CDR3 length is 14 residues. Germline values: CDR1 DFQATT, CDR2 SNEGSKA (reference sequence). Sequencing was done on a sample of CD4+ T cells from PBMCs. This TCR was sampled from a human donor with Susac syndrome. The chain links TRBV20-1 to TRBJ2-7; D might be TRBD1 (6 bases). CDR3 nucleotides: TGCAGTGCTTCAGGGGTCTCCTATTCCTACGAGCAGTACTTC. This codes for CSASGVSYSYEQYF.